The entry below describes one T cell receptor beta chain. The antigen is undetermined. Both 60 Vbeta primers and 13 Jbeta primers went into the PCR. Libraries were prepared by immunoSEQ multiplex PCR; TCRdb keeps only in-frame clonotypes and omits some of them. The sample contains over 80,000 clones, roughly 82% of which appear only once. The data derive from a study of cytomegalovirus exposure and HLA in healthy donors. Study-wide points: In vitro assays verified that three CMV-associated chains recognized CMV antigens specifically. A classifier reportedly called cytomegalovirus status with high sensitivity and specificity. Later analysis demonstrated an association between a missense DCLRE1C variant and TCR beta V- and J-gene trimming.

V was pared by 3 bases and J by 3 bases, with 0 bases of the junction left unmatched. Germline values: CDR1 SGDLS, CDR2 YYNGEE. The CDR3 has 15 residues. The sequenced sample consisted of PBMCs. The chain couples TRBV9 to TRBJ2-2; 12 nucleotides align to TRBD2. This clonotype originated in a young man in good health and CMV-seropositive. The CDR3 spells CASSGLAGDTGELFF. The CDR3 bases are TGTGCCAGCAGCGGACTAGCGGGAGACACCGGGGAGCTGTTTTTT.